Below, 25 T cell receptor beta chains from the same sample are listed, as sequenced in a study of T cell repertoires in cytomegalovirus infection. These receptors have no identified antigens. MiXCR, run by TCRdb on the reads, gives a single entry per CDR3 protein. The table includes about 78,000 distinct CDR3 sequences, 35% to 45% detected once. The sequences come from CD8+ T cells from cultured PBMCs, collected from culture after CMV antigen stimulation. The receptors were gathered from a human donor in good health (CMV status not recorded). Some clones in this sample may be carry-over from other donors' samples.

The sample holds a few counts of this clonotype. The V call is TRBV6-6, the J call TRBJ1-1; D is ambiguous. The CDR3 sequence is 11 residues long. Germline values: CDR1 MNHNY, CDR2 SVGAGI (reference sequence). V was shortened by 6 bases and J by 7 bases, with 9 bases between the two germline ends. In DNA, the CDR3 is TGTGCCAGCAGCGATAGATATGAAGCTTTCTTT. Amino acids: CASSDRYEAFF.

The chain employs TRBV4-1 and TRBJ1-5; D is undetermined. This CDR3 region has 14 residues. V gave up 1 base and J gave up 6 bases, with 10 bases separating them. Germline assignment: CDR1 MGHRA and CDR2 YSYEKL. CDR3 in DNA: TGCGCCAGCAGCCAAGCCCTTAGTGGTCAGCCCCAGCATTTT. It is translated as CASSQALSGQPQHF.

V usage is TRBV2 and J usage is TRBJ2-2, with D perhaps matching TRBD2 (6 bases). Trimming took off 7 bases at V and 4 bases at J, with 13 bases between the two ends. Germline V gene sequence: CDR1 SNHLY, CDR2 FYNNEI. The CDR3 is made up of 14 amino acids. The CDR3: CASIRDSGTGELFF. The DNA of the CDR3 is TGTGCCAGCATACGGGACTCCGGCACCGGGGAGCTGTTTTTT.

This clonotype was detected a few times. The chain couples TRBV5-5 to TRBJ1-5; 10 bases fit TRBD1. Germline V lookup: CDR1 SGHKS, CDR2 YYEKEE (reference sequence). CDR3 length equals 19 residues. V was pared by 4 bases and J by 6 bases, with 19 bases of the junction left unmatched. The CDR3, as DNA: TGTGCCAGCAGCCCCTTCGCCCGAGTGGGACAGGGGATTAGTCAGCCCCAGCATTTT. This gives the protein CASSPFARVGQGISQPQHF.

The sample holds many counts of this clonotype. The rearrangement links TRBV6-1 to TRBJ1-2, with D possibly TRBD1 on 5 matching bases. V was cut by 5 bases and J by 7 bases, with 23 bases left in between. The CDR3 has 16 residues. Per germline, CDR1 MNHNS and CDR2 SASEGT. CDR3 coding DNA: TGTGCCAGCAGTTTCAACTCAGGGACTACCTCTTTTGGCTACACCTTC. Translation gives CASSFNSGTTSFGYTF.

The CDR3 bases are TGTGCCAGCAGCTTAGCAGCAGGGGACACCTACGAGCAGTACTTC. Its protein product is CASSLAAGDTYEQYF. This chain connects TRBV7-2 to TRBJ2-7; possible D gene TRBD1, 6 bases. There are 15 residues in the CDR3. Germline CDR1 and CDR2: SGHTA and FQGNSA. V lost 0 bases to trimming and J lost 2 bases, with 11 bases between them. Full variable domain (remainder filled in from reference TRBV7-2 and TRBJ2-7): GAGVSQSPSNKVTEKGKDVELRCDPISGHTALYWYRQSLGQGLEFLIYFQGNSAPDKSGLPSDRFSAERTGGSVSTLTIQRTQQEDSAVYLCASSLAAGDTYEQYFGPGTRLTVT.

The J gene is TRBJ1-1, the V gene TRBV20-1; TRBD1 is a possible D gene (5 bases). V was shortened by 0 bases and J by 4 bases, with 9 bases between the two germline ends. This CDR3 is 13 amino acids long. Germline values: CDR1 DFQATT, CDR2 SNEGSKA (reference sequence). Here the CDR3 reads CSAREGGGTEAFF. The CDR3 DNA reads as TGCAGTGCTAGAGAGGGGGGAGGCACTGAAGCTTTCTTT.

This clonotype appeared a single time. Possible read error: a much larger clone is one base away. The final CDR3 position lacks the conserved phenylalanine or tryptophan, pointing to a likely read error. The gene calls are TRBV11-2 and TRBJ2-7; no definite D call. The CDR3 has 14 amino acids. Germline CDR1 reads SGHAT; CDR2 reads FQNNGV. V was clipped by 5 bases and J by 1 base, with 12 bases between them. CDR3 in amino acids: CASSRGALSYEQYL. The CDR3 DNA reads TGTGCCAGCAGCCGCGGTGCTCTTTCCTACGAGCAGTACCTC.

The rearrangement uses TRBV7-2 and TRBJ2-1; possible D gene TRBD1, 6 bases. Trimming removed 1 base at V and 7 bases at J, with 14 bases between. Per germline, CDR1 SGHTA and CDR2 FQGNSA. The CDR3 is 15 residues long. The CDR3: CASSLGGRLGNEQFF. CDR3 DNA sequence: TGTGCCAGCAGCTTAGGGGGGCGCTTAGGGAATGAGCAGTTCTTC.

This clonotype was counted ten times or more. The chain carries TRBV7-2 and TRBJ2-7; D is uncertain. CDR3 length: 13 amino acids. Germline-derived CDR1 and CDR2 are SGHTA and FQGNSA. V lost 1 base and J 0 bases, leaving 4 bases between the germline ends. The CDR3 DNA is TGTGCCAGCAGCTTAGAGGTCTCCTACGAGCAGTACTTC. It codes for CASSLEVSYEQYF.

The table lists this clonotype with a few counts. The CDR3 is CASSTRQGLVGQPQHF. The CDR3 DNA reads as TGTGCCAGCAGCACCCGACAGGGGTTAGTAGGACAGCCCCAGCATTTT. The V and J genes are TRBV28 and TRBJ1-5, with 8 bases identical to TRBD1. The CDR3 is 16 residues long. Trimming cost V 6 bases and J 7 bases; bases outside gene matches: 14. CDR1 and CDR2 from the germline V gene are MDHEN and SYDVKM.

The V call is TRBV7-6, the J call TRBJ2-5; 7 nucleotides match TRBD1. Germline lookup yields CDR1 SGHVS and CDR2 FNYEAQ. This CDR3 has 16 amino acids. J lost 0 bases, V lost 2 bases, and 6 bases had no gene match. The CDR3 bases are TGTGCCAGCAGCTTAAGGGCAGGGGGTGACCAAGAGACCCAGTACTTC. Protein: CASSLRAGGDQETQYF.

The rearrangement uses TRBV25-1 and TRBJ2-7, with D possibly TRBD2 on 5 matching bases. V was cut by 8 bases and J by 3 bases, with 5 bases left in between. This CDR3 spans 10 amino acids. CDR1 is MGHDK and CDR2 is SYGVNS in the germline V gene. The CDR3 loop is CASRGYEQYF. CDR3 DNA sequence: TGTGCCAGCCGGGGCTACGAGCAGTACTTC.

V usage is TRBV7-6 and J usage is TRBJ1-1, with TRBD1 matching over 11 bases. The CDR3 covers 15 residues. CDR1 SGHVS and CDR2 FNYEAQ come from the germline V gene. V was clipped by 4 bases and J by 6 bases; unmatched bases: 7. The CDR3 spells CASSSWTGGIPEAFF. CDR3 bases: TGTGCCAGCAGCTCTTGGACAGGGGGCATCCCTGAAGCTTTCTTT.

This chain connects TRBV7-3 to TRBJ2-1; D gene uncertain. The germline V and J ends were trimmed by 1 base and 8 bases, with 9 bases remaining between them. CDR1 and CDR2 from the germline V gene are SGHTA and FQGTGA. CDR3 length: 13 residues. This CDR3 is CASSLNSVYEQFF. CDR3 DNA sequence: TGTGCCAGCAGCTTAAATTCGGTGTATGAGCAGTTCTTC.

The genes are TRBV6-4 and TRBJ2-1; D is perhaps TRBD2 (5 bases). The CDR3 extends over 13 amino acids. Trimming took off 2 bases at V and 8 bases at J, with 10 bases between the two ends. The germline V gene encodes CDR1 MRHNA and CDR2 SNTAGT. The CDR3 DNA reads TGTGCCAGCAGTGACCCGGCCGGGGATGAGCAGTTCTTC. This gives the protein CASSDPAGDEQFF.

The chain has TRBV28 and TRBJ2-1, with 10 bases fitting TRBD2. The CDR3 runs to 15 residues. The ends lost 6 bases at V and 6 bases at J; junction bases unmatched: 8. Germline lookup yields CDR1 MDHEN and CDR2 SYDVKM. CDR3 sequence: CASRAERGGLNEQFF. CDR3 sequence (DNA): TGTGCCAGCAGGGCCGAGCGGGGGGGACTCAATGAGCAGTTCTTC.

This clonotype turned up a few times. This chain links TRBV6-2 or TRBV6-3 with TRBJ2-1; 10 bases agree with TRBD1. The J segment lost 16 bases and the V segment lost 4 bases, leaving 13 bases of the junction unmatched. The length of the CDR3 is 14 residues. Germline V lookup: CDR1 MNHEY, CDR2 SVGEGT. This CDR3 is CASSSLSGTGERFF. CDR3 DNA sequence: TGTGCCAGCAGTTCACTTTCCGGGACAGGGGAACGCTTCTTC.

V is TRBV2 and J is TRBJ2-1; D perhaps matches TRBD2 (6 bases). V was shortened by 8 bases and J by 5 bases, with 19 bases between the two germline ends. In germline, CDR1 is SNHLY, CDR2 FYNNEI. The CDR3 is 15 residues long. Written as DNA, the CDR3 is TGTGCCAGCCAATCGGGACCGGGAGATAACAATGAGCAGTTCTTC. Its translation is CASQSGPGDNNEQFF.

The chain has TRBV12-3 or TRBV12-4 and TRBJ1-1; 8 positions agree with TRBD1. CDR3 size: 14 residues. V was pared by 4 bases and J by 6 bases, with 7 bases of the junction left unmatched. The CDR3 loop reads CASSSWTGRAEAFF. In DNA, the CDR3 is TGTGCCAGCAGTTCCTGGACAGGGAGGGCTGAAGCTTTCTTT.

This clonotype came up a few times. The rearrangement uses TRBV7-2 and TRBJ2-1, with D tentatively TRBD2 (5 bases). CDR1 is SGHTA and CDR2 is FQGNSA in the germline V gene. This CDR3 is 13 amino acids long. V was shortened by 3 bases and J by 8 bases, with 11 bases between the two germline ends. Here the CDR3 DNA reads TGTGCCAGCAGCTTTGGGTTCGGGGATGAGCAGTTCTTC. It encodes CASSFGFGDEQFF.

This sequence joins TRBV4-1 and TRBJ2-1; D may be TRBD2 (6 bases). The germline V gene encodes CDR1 MGHRA and CDR2 YSYEKL. V was clipped by 1 base and J by 2 bases, with 24 bases between them. The CDR3 has 20 amino acids. CDR3 amino acids: CASSQGVLRDSAAPYNEQFF. CDR3 sequence (DNA): TGCGCCAGCAGCCAAGGGGTCCTCCGGGACTCAGCAGCCCCCTACAATGAGCAGTTCTTC.

The chain couples TRBV12-3 or TRBV12-4 to TRBJ1-5; D not certain. V lost 1 base to trimming and J lost 7 bases, with 11 bases between them. This CDR3 has 14 amino acids. CDR3: CASSLDTLLQPQHF. CDR3 nucleotide sequence: TGTGCCAGCAGTTTAGACACCCTACTACAGCCCCAGCATTTT.

The V gene is TRBV5-4, the J gene TRBJ2-2; the match to TRBD1 covers 9 bases. CDR1 SGHNT and CDR2 YYREEE come from the germline V gene (reference sequence). The CDR3 runs to 16 residues. The ends lost 2 bases at V and 5 bases at J; junction bases unmatched: 7. In DNA form, the CDR3 reads TGTGCCAGCAGCTTAATGAGACAGGGGGGTACCGGGGAGCTGTTTTTT. Its translation: CASSLMRQGGTGELFF.

The chain couples TRBV9 to TRBJ1-1; weak D call: TRBD1 (6 bases). The CDR3 length is 14 residues. V shed 2 bases and J shed 1 base, with 9 bases lying between them. Germline lookup yields CDR1 SGDLS and CDR2 YYNGEE. The CDR3 loop reads CASSVGAGNTEAFF. The CDR3 DNA reads as TGTGCCAGCAGCGTGGGGGCAGGGAACACTGAAGCTTTCTTT. Using reference TRBV9 and TRBJ1-1 for the parts outside the CDR3, the full variable domain is DSGVTQTPKHLITATGQRVTLRCSPRSGDLSVYWYQQSLDQGLQFLIQYYNGEERAKGNILERFSAQQFPDLHSELNLSSLELGDSALYFCASSVGAGNTEAFFGQGTRLTVV.